Shown below are 20 T cell receptor beta chains from a single sample sequenced in a study of identical twins. TCRdb re-analysed the 5' RACE reads in MiXCR, keeping a single row per CDR3 protein. The table lists roughly 1.6 million distinct CDR3 sequences, around 29% of them singletons. Specimen: cord blood. Receptor source: a newborn girl in good health.

V gene TRBV20-1 combines with J gene TRBJ1-5; D unresolved. Deletions cut 0 bases from V and 2 bases from J, with 14 bases between. In germline, CDR1 is DFQATT, CDR2 SNEGSKA (reference sequence). The length of the CDR3 is 16 residues. The CDR3 DNA is TGCAGTGCTAGAGATCGATTCAGGCAGCGCAATCAGCCCCAGCATTTT. It codes for CSARDRFRQRNQPQHF.

This clonotype was observed a handful of times. This rearrangement joins TRBV16 to TRBJ2-7; 11 bases match TRBD2. Germline V lookup: CDR1 KGHSY, CDR2 FQNENV. The CDR3 totals 16 residues. The J segment lost 1 base and the V segment lost 4 bases, leaving 6 bases of the junction unmatched. CDR3 residues: CASSLTTSGISYEQYF. CDR3 nucleotides: TGTGCCAGCAGCCTGACGACTAGCGGGATTTCCTACGAGCAGTACTTC.

V and J are TRBV28 and TRBJ1-5; 10 bases fit TRBD1. CDR1 MDHEN and CDR2 SYDVKM come from the germline V gene. The CDR3 spans 16 residues. V dropped 6 bases and J dropped 5; count of bases not matched to a gene: 10. The CDR3 region is CASSDADRGLYQPQHF. The CDR3 bases are TGTGCCAGCAGCGATGCTGACAGGGGGCTCTATCAGCCCCAGCATTTT.

In this sample, this clonotype turned up a few times. This chain uses TRBV20-1 with TRBJ2-1; 9 nucleotides match TRBD2. In germline, CDR1 is DFQATT, CDR2 SNEGSKA (reference sequence). J lost 4 bases, V lost 3 bases, and 16 bases had no gene match. The length of the CDR3 is 18 residues. CDR3 DNA sequence: TGCAGTGCTAGGGGGTCTAGCGGGGACCTGACTCATTACAATGAGCAGTTCTTC. It specifies CSARGSSGDLTHYNEQFF.

This chain connects TRBV6-5 to TRBJ2-4; TRBD2 matches at 8 bases. V lost 0 bases and J lost 0; bases outside the gene matches: 7. The CDR3 is 18 residues long. Germline CDR1 reads MNHEY; CDR2 reads SVGAGI. In DNA, the CDR3 is TGTGCCAGCAGTTACTCGAGTCGGAGCGGGGGAGCCAAAAACATTCAGTACTTC. It specifies CASSYSSRSGGAKNIQYF.

In nucleotides, the CDR3 is TGTGCCACCAGTGATCAAACACGGCACACCGGGGAGCTGTTTTTT. It specifies CATSDQTRHTGELFF. The rearrangement links TRBV24-1 to TRBJ2-2; D not certain. Germline CDR1 is KGHDR and CDR2 is SFDVKD. This CDR3 contains 15 residues. The ends were cut back, 3 bases at V and 3 bases at J, with 10 bases in the middle.

The rearrangement uses TRBV12-3 or TRBV12-4 and TRBJ2-7; TRBD2 agrees at 7 bases. The CDR3 extends over 14 amino acids. J lost 5 bases, V lost 6 bases, and 10 bases had no gene match. In DNA form, the CDR3 reads TGTGCCAGCAGCTGGGGAGGGACTTCCGACGAGCAGTACTTC. Its protein is CASSWGGTSDEQYF.

This clonotype was seen only a few times. This chain joins TRBV3-1 and TRBJ2-1; 9 nucleotides align to TRBD2. V dropped 4 bases and J dropped 7; count of bases not matched to a gene: 8. The germline V gene has CDR1 LGHDT and CDR2 YNNKEL (reference sequence). The CDR3 loop spans 15 amino acids. The CDR3 region is CASSPQAGGWNEQFF. The CDR3 nucleotides are TGTGCCAGCAGCCCACAAGCGGGAGGTTGGAATGAGCAGTTCTTC.

The J gene is TRBJ2-3, the V gene TRBV7-2, with 15 bases aligning to TRBD2. J gave up 1 base and V 1 base, and 6 bases lay outside the gene matches. CDR1 is SGHTA, CDR2 FQGNSA, per germline. This CDR3 is 19 amino acids long. CDR3 DNA: TGTGCCAGCAGCTTAGTAGGGACTAGCGGGAGGACCCGCACAGATACGCAGTATTTT. Protein product: CASSLVGTSGRTRTDTQYF.

This sequence joins TRBV20-1 and TRBJ2-4, with a tentative D call TRBD2 (5 bases). Trimming removed 3 bases from V and 13 bases from J, with 19 bases in between. The CDR3 has 13 amino acids. CDR1 and CDR2 (germline): DFQATT, SNEGSKA (reference sequence). CDR3 nucleotide sequence: TGCAGTGCTAGCCGAGGGAATGGTATGGAGCAGTACTTC. Translating it yields CSASRGNGMEQYF.

The chain joins TRBV20-1 to TRBJ2-1; 9 bases are a match to TRBD2. The CDR3 runs 17 residues. Trimming at V came to 2 bases and at J to 5 bases, leaving 13 bases not matched to a gene. The germline V gene has CDR1 DFQATT and CDR2 SNEGSKA (reference sequence). In DNA form, the CDR3 reads TGCAGTGCTAGACTCCGTATATCGCGACTAGCGGACAATGAGCAGTTCTTC. Translating it yields CSARLRISRLADNEQFF.

This chain connects TRBV4-2 to TRBJ2-1, with a weak D call TRBD2 (6 bases). The closer fit of TRBJ2-7 to the DNA end suggests the J call may be wrong. The CDR3 totals 17 residues. Germline loops: CDR1 LGHNA, CDR2 YNFKEQ. CDR3 coding DNA: TGTGCCAGCAGCCAAGTCCTCGCGGGACTCTCCTACAATGAGCAGTACTTC. Its translation: CASSQVLAGLSYNEQYF.

This clonotype appeared a few times. This sequence joins TRBV20-1 and TRBJ2-1; D gene unclear. Germline values: CDR1 DFQATT, CDR2 SNEGSKA (reference sequence). CDR3 length: 15 residues. V was cut by 3 bases and J by 0 bases, with 12 bases left in between. The CDR3 DNA follows: TGCAGTGCTAGTTCCGGGCCGAACTCCTACAATGAGCAGTTCTTC. Translation gives CSASSGPNSYNEQFF.

This clonotype was seen a few times. The chain couples TRBV20-1 to TRBJ2-3; D is possibly TRBD2 (6 bases). The CDR3 has 14 residues. Germline V gene lookup returns CDR1 DFQATT and CDR2 SNEGSKA (reference sequence). With 6 bases removed from V and 2 bases from J, the gap between germline ends came to 15 bases. The CDR3 DNA sequence: TGCAGTGCGACGGAGCGGGCTCCCACAGATACGCAGTATTTT. It is translated as CSATERAPTDTQYF.

In regard to this clonotype: A read error may account for a junction end that differs from germline. V is TRBV6-5 and J is TRBJ1-6, with 8 bases identical to TRBD1. Germline CDR1 is MNHEY and CDR2 is SVGAGI. The length of the CDR3 is 14 residues. The CDR3: CASSYDRGGSPPHF. CDR3 DNA: TGTGCCAGCAGTTACGACAGGGGAGGTTCACCCCCCCACTTT.

This chain connects TRBV9 to TRBJ2-4; unclear D gene. The J call is in doubt because the DNA end fits TRBJ2-7 better. There are 12 residues in the CDR3. Germline V gene data show CDR1 as SGDLS and CDR2 as YYNGEE. The CDR3 reads CASSSSVPEQYF. CDR3 nucleotide sequence: TGTGCCAGCAGCTCATCGGTCCCCGAGCAGTACTTC.

Comments on this clonotype: Compared with germline, one end of the junction differs, possibly owing to a read error. The V call is TRBV28, the J call TRBJ2-7, with unresolved D. CDR3 size: 11 residues. The V gene's germline CDR1 is MDHEN and CDR2 SYDVKM. The CDR3, as DNA: TGTGCCGGCAGGACGTCCTACGAGCAGTACTTC. Amino acid sequence: CAGRTSYEQYF.

A note on this clonotype: At one of its ends the junction is not consistent with the germline gene, which may arise from a read error. This chain uses TRBV28 with TRBJ2-4; possibly TRBD1 for D (5 bases). CDR1 is MDHEN, CDR2 SYDVKM, per germline. The CDR3 has 14 amino acids. This CDR3 reads CASSLGVAKNVQYF. CDR3 sequence (DNA): TGTGCCAGCAGTCTAGGGGTAGCCAAAAACGTTCAGTACTTC.

The sample holds a few counts of this clonotype. The V gene is TRBV7-9, the J gene TRBJ1-2, with 7 bases identical to TRBD1. This CDR3 has 15 amino acids. Germline CDR1 is SEHNR and CDR2 is FQNEAQ (reference sequence). J gave up 4 bases and V 4 bases, and 9 bases lay outside the gene matches. CDR3 DNA: TGTGCCAGCAGCTCCCACCGACAGGGCGGCTATGGCTACACCTTC. It translates to CASSSHRQGGYGYTF. The whole variable domain, filled in from reference TRBV7-9 and TRBJ1-2, reads DTGVSQNPRHKITKRGQNVTFRCDPISEHNRLYWYRQTLGQGPEFLTYFQNEAQLEKSRLLSDRFSAERPKGSFSTLEIQRTEQGDSAMYLCASSSHRQGGYGYTFGSGTRLTVV.

This clonotype was seen a handful of times. This chain uses TRBV11-1 with TRBJ1-5; perhaps TRBD1 as D (5 bases). The V end was cut by 2 bases, the J end by 7 bases, with 9 bases between. CDR1 and CDR2 (germline): SGHAT, FQDESV (reference sequence). There are 13 residues in the CDR3. CDR3 loop: CASSLSDKQPQHF. As DNA, the CDR3 is TGTGCCAGCAGCTTATCGGACAAACAGCCCCAGCATTTT.